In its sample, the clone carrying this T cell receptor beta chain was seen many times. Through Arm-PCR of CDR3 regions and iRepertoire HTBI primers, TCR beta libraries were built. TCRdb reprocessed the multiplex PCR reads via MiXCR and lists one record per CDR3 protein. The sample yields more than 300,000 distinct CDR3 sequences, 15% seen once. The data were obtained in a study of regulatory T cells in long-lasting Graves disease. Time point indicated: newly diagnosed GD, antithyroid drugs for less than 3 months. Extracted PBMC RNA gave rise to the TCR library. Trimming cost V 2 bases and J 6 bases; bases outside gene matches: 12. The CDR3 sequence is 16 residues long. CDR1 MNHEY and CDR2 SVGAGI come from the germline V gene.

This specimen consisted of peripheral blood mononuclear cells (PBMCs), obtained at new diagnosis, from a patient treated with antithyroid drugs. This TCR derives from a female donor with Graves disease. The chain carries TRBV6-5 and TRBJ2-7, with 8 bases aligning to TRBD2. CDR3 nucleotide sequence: TGTGCCAGCAGTTACCCCCGCGGGAGGTATTTAGGCGAGCAGTACTTC. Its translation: CASSYPRGRYLGEQYF.